These T cell receptor beta chains were read from a single sample in a study of T cell responses to AZD1222 COVID-19 vaccine. Profiling relied on immunoSEQ multiplex PCR, and the TCRdb table lists in-frame clones only, not all of them. The sample holds more than 95,000 clones, approximately 90% seen once. Here the sequenced sample was peripheral blood, taken on day 0 of AZD1222 vaccination. These receptors all come from an adult in good health. Both conserved end residues are part of each CDR3. D genes are given only for firm matches. The size entry is marked missing in some rows and otherwise reads once, few, many or a size class.

v_gene	abundance	j_gene	d_gene	CDR3nt	CDR3aa
TRBV2	NA	TRBJ2-7	TRBD2	TGTGCCAGCAGAGGACTAGCGTTGTACTTC	CASRGLALYF
TRBV29-1	NA	TRBJ2-2	TRBD2	TGCAGCGTTTTGGGAGGCGCGGGAGGGAACACCGGGGAGCTGTTTTTT	CSVLGGAGGNTGELFF
TRBV7-2	NA	TRBJ2-3	TRBD2	TGTGCCAGCAGCAGGACTAGCGGCACAGATACGCAGTATTTT	CASSRTSGTDTQYF
TRBV5-1	NA	TRBJ2-5	NA	TGCGCCAGCAGCTTTTGGGCGGAACAGGTTAGGACCCAGTACTTC	CASSFWAEQVRTQYF
TRBV5-1	NA	TRBJ2-6	NA	TGCGCCAGCAGCTTGGGGTCTGGGGCCAACGTCCTGACTTTC	CASSLGSGANVLTF
TRBV12-3/TRBV12-4	NA	TRBJ2-7	NA	TGTGCCAGCAGTTTTGAGGGCCCCTACGAGCAGTACTTC	CASSFEGPYEQYF
TRBV12-3/TRBV12-4	NA	TRBJ2-7	NA	TGTGCCAGCAGTCTAGGACCCCTGTACGAGCAGTACTTC	CASSLGPLYEQYF
TRBV5-1	NA	TRBJ1-2	TRBD1	TGCGCCAGCAGCTTGGCCTCCCCGTTGAGACAGGGAACCCATGGCTACACCTTC	CASSLASPLRQGTHGYTF
TRBV18	few	TRBJ2-1	TRBD2	TGTGCCAGCTCACCATCTAGCGGGAGTTACAATGAGCAGTTCTTC	CASSPSSGSYNEQFF
TRBV4-3	NA	TRBJ2-2	TRBD2	TGCGCCAGCAGCCAAGATGCGGGAGTTGCCGGGGAGCTGTTTTTT	CASSQDAGVAGELFF
TRBV18	NA	TRBJ1-4	NA	TGTGCCAGCTCACGGGGGGCGAGCAATGAAAAACTGTTTTTT	CASSRGASNEKLFF
TRBV10-1	NA	TRBJ2-1	NA	TGCGCCAGCAGTGCCCCTGGGGGAGGCCGGAATGAGCAGTTCTTC	CASSAPGGGRNEQFF
TRBV5-6	NA	TRBJ2-5	NA	TGTGCCAGCAGCTTGTCGCGGGCCAACCAAGAGACCCAGTACTTC	CASSLSRANQETQYF
TRBV10-3	NA	TRBJ2-1	NA	TGTGCCATCAGTGCGAGGGAGGCGAGGGATGAGCAGTTCTTC	CAISAREARDEQFF
TRBV11-2	NA	TRBJ1-6	NA	TGTGCCAGCAGCCTCTATAATTCACCCCTCCACTTT	CASSLYNSPLHF
TRBV19	NA	TRBJ1-5	NA	TGTGCCAGTAGTATAGGGGCAGGGCCTCAGCCCCAGCATTTT	CASSIGAGPQPQHF
TRBV12-3/TRBV12-4	NA	TRBJ1-2	TRBD1	TGTGCCAGCAGCCTAAACAGGGGGGACTACACCTTC	CASSLNRGDYTF
TRBV21-1	NA	TRBJ2-1	NA	TGTGCCAGCATAGGGACTAGCGGGAGGGCCAGGGAGCCTAATGAGCAGTTCTTC	CASIGTSGRAREPNEQFF
TRBV6-6	NA	TRBJ1-2	NA	TGTGCCAGCAGCGACAAAACTAACTATGGCTACACCTTC	CASSDKTNYGYTF
TRBV29-1	NA	TRBJ2-7	NA	TGCAGCGTTGAAGATCTGGGAGAATACGAGCAGTACTTC	CSVEDLGEYEQYF
TRBV30	NA	TRBJ2-2	NA	TGTGCCTGGTGGGTAGGGGCCGGGGAGCTGTTTTTT	CAWWVGAGELFF
TRBV28	NA	TRBJ2-7	NA	TGTGCCAGCAGTTCCAACTACGAGCAGTACTTC	CASSSNYEQYF
TRBV15	NA	TRBJ1-1	TRBD1	TGTGCCACCAGCAGAGTATCGGGACAGGGCCTTGAAGCTTTCTTT	CATSRVSGQGLEAFF
TRBV4-1	NA	TRBJ1-2	TRBD1	TGCGCCAGCAGCCAACGCCCTACAGGGGGCGGCTATGGCTACACCTTC	CASSQRPTGGGYGYTF
TRBV3-1/TRBV3-2	NA	TRBJ2-1	TRBD2	TGTGCCAGCAGCCCGGGACTAAATGAGCAGTTCTTC	CASSPGLNEQFF
TRBV5-1	NA	TRBJ2-7	NA	TGCGCCAGCAGCTTAACCGGGAGCTCCTACGAGCAGTACTTC	CASSLTGSSYEQYF
TRBV7-2	NA	TRBJ2-7	TRBD1	TGTGCCAGCAGCTTAGATGGTAGCAGGGGGCTCGAGCAGTACTTC	CASSLDGSRGLEQYF
TRBV27	NA	TRBJ2-2	TRBD1	TGTGCCAGCAGACCACACAGGGGTAAGGGTCCCGGGGAGCTGTTTTTT	CASRPHRGKGPGELFF
TRBV11-2	NA	TRBJ2-2	TRBD2	TGTGCCAGCAGCCCCAGACTAGCGGCCACCGGGGAGCTGTTTTTT	CASSPRLAATGELFF
TRBV7-2	NA	TRBJ2-1	NA	TGTGCCAGCAGCCCCATTGCCAATGAGCAGTTCTTC	CASSPIANEQFF
TRBV5-4	NA	TRBJ1-2	NA	TGTGCCAGCAGCTTGGCTGGGTCCGGGGGCTACACCTTC	CASSLAGSGGYTF
TRBV19	NA	TRBJ1-2	NA	TGTGCCAGTATGCTGGGAGCTGGCGGCTACACCTTC	CASMLGAGGYTF
TRBV28	NA	TRBJ1-2	NA	TGTGCCAGCAGTTCTCCCATGAAAGGGACCTATGGCTACACCTTC	CASSSPMKGTYGYTF
TRBV2	once	TRBJ2-6	NA	TGTGCCAGCAGTGCTAGGGGGTCTAAGGCTAGTTACTCTGGGGCCAACGTCCTGACTTTC	CASSARGSKASYSGANVLTF
TRBV12-5	NA	TRBJ2-5	NA	TGTGCTAGTGCCCAGGGGGGGAGGGGAGAGACCCAGTACTTC	CASAQGGRGETQYF
TRBV5-4	NA	TRBJ2-5	NA	TGTGCCAGCAGCTTGGTAGGGGAAAGCGAAGAGACCCAGTACTTC	CASSLVGESEETQYF
TRBV6-6	NA	TRBJ2-1	NA	TGTGCCAGCAGTTACCGGGCAGGGGGGGACAATGAGCAGTTCTTC	CASSYRAGGDNEQFF
TRBV15	NA	TRBJ1-5	NA	TGTGCCACCAGCAGAGCCAGGGGAAATCAGCCCCAGCATTTT	CATSRARGNQPQHF
TRBV5-1	NA	TRBJ2-3	TRBD2	TGCGCCAGCAGCTTGGTAGCGGGAGTTCCGACAGATACGCAGTATTTT	CASSLVAGVPTDTQYF
TRBV14	NA	TRBJ2-5	NA	TGTGCCAGCAGCTCCCGGGACTACCAAGAGACCCAGTACTTC	CASSSRDYQETQYF
TRBV5-6	NA	TRBJ1-6	TRBD1	TGTGCCAGCAGCTTGGGACAGGGGAGGAATTCACCCCTCCACTTT	CASSLGQGRNSPLHF
TRBV28	NA	TRBJ2-1	TRBD2	TGTGCCAGCAGTAGGACTAGCGGGACCTACAATGAGCAGTTCTTC	CASSRTSGTYNEQFF
TRBV11-2	few	TRBJ1-3	NA	TGTGCCAGCAGTCCTTTCCGGAACAGCGCCAACTCTGGAAACACCATATATTTT	CASSPFRNSANSGNTIYF
TRBV29-1	NA	TRBJ2-5	NA	TGCAGCGTGCGAGCCCAGGACCTAGGCCGGGAGACCCAGTACTTC	CSVRAQDLGRETQYF
TRBV28	few	TRBJ1-4	NA	TGTGCCAGCAGTTTAAGTAGTAATGAAAAACTGTTTTTT	CASSLSSNEKLFF
TRBV3-1/TRBV3-2	once	TRBJ2-7	TRBD1	TGTGCCAGCAGCCGCGGACAGGGGACCTACGAGCAGTACTTC	CASSRGQGTYEQYF
TRBV27	NA	TRBJ1-5	NA	TGTGCCAGCAGTTTATTTGGAACAGGGAATCAGCCCCAGCATTTT	CASSLFGTGNQPQHF
TRBV7-6	NA	TRBJ2-2	NA	TGTGCCAGCAGCTTAGGGGGTGGAGGAGGCCCCGGGGAGCTGTTTTTT	CASSLGGGGGPGELFF
TRBV6-2/TRBV6-3	NA	TRBJ1-5	TRBD1	TGTGCCAGCAGTTACAGGCCAGGGGGACCTTATAGCAATCAGCCCCAGCATTTT	CASSYRPGGPYSNQPQHF
TRBV11-2	NA	TRBJ1-1	NA	TGTGCCAGCATCAGACTGCAACAGCTGAACACTGAAGCTTTCTTT	CASIRLQQLNTEAFF
TRBV10-3	NA	TRBJ1-4	TRBD1	TGTGCCATCAGTGAACAGGGGGGGACTAATGAAAAACTGTTTTTT	CAISEQGGTNEKLFF
TRBV11-2	NA	TRBJ2-3	TRBD2	TGTGCCAGCAGCCCCATAGCGGGAGCGGGGACAGATACGCAGTATTTT	CASSPIAGAGTDTQYF
TRBV3-1/TRBV3-2	NA	TRBJ2-7	NA	TGTGCCAGCAGCTCTAGGGAAAACGGGGAGCAGTACTTC	CASSSRENGEQYF
TRBV9	once	TRBJ2-1	TRBD2	TGTGCCAGCAGCGTAGTCGGGGGGACCAATGAGCAGTTCTTC	CASSVVGGTNEQFF
TRBV2	NA	TRBJ1-2	NA	TGTGCCAGCAGTCCCGGGACATTGAACTATGGCTACACCTTC	CASSPGTLNYGYTF
TRBV19	once	TRBJ2-1	NA	TGTGCCAGTAGTTTCAACCCTAGGTTGCAGTTCTTC	CASSFNPRLQFF
TRBV30	NA	TRBJ2-4	NA	TGTGCCTGGACGTGGGGTCGTGGCAAAAACATTCAGTACTTC	CAWTWGRGKNIQYF